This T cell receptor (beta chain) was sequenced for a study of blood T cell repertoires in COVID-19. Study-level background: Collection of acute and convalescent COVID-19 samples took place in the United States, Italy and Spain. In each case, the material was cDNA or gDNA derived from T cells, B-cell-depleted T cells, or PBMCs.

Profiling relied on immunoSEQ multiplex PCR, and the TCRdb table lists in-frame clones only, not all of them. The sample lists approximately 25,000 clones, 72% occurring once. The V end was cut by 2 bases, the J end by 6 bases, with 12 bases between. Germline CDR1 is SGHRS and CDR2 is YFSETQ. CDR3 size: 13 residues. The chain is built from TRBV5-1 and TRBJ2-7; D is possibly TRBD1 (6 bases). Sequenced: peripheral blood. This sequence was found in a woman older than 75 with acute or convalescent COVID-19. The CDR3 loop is CASSFGSRGEQYF. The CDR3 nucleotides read TGCGCCAGCAGCTTTGGAAGCAGGGGCGAGCAGTACTTC.